This T cell receptor (beta chain) was identified in a study of early T cells in non-severe SARS-CoV-2 infection. Study in general: Unsorted whole blood bulk RNA was sequenced, with unpaired chains.

On this clonotype: Its specificity is unknown. One end of the junction fails to match germline, which may point to a read error.

Study-level points and caveats: Matching with VDJdb favored anti-spike CD8 responses (missing private and CD4 specificities).

Unique molecular identifiers were affixed to single, distinct cDNA molecules. TCRdb reprocessed the 5' RACE reads via MiXCR and lists one record per CDR3 protein. The sample yields more than 80,000 distinct CDR3 sequences, roughly 17% seen once. The specimen was whole blood. The sequence was obtained from an adult who was a healthcare worker with PCR-confirmed SARS-CoV-2 infection or an uninfected control (not recorded which).

This CDR3 reads CATSPGYEQYF. In DNA, the CDR3 is TGTGCCACCAGTCCAGGGTATGAGCAGTACTTC. The chain couples TRBV28 to TRBJ2-7; D is perhaps TRBD1 (5 bases). CDR3 length: 11 amino acids. CDR1 is MDHEN and CDR2 is SYDVKM in the germline V gene.